The clone carrying this T cell receptor (beta chain) was counted at least ten times. Its antigen is not known. Trimming took 6 bases from V and 7 from J; bases not matched to a gene: 11. This CDR3 spans 15 amino acids. The germline V gene encodes CDR1 MNHNS and CDR2 SASEGT. Unique molecular identifiers were built into the TCRbeta library. Using its own MiXCR run on the PCR reads, TCRdb lists one record per CDR3 protein. Here the sample spans a few hundred thousand distinct CDR3 sequences, 11% being singletons. This record comes from a study of T-cell reconstitution after alpha-beta-depleted transplantation in children. General study findings and limits: Most T-cell counts and diversity one year after the transplant came from T cells that were newly produced. Surviving recipient T cells and intrathymic progenitors accounted for some patients' high TCRbeta diversity at day 60. Expanded graft clones, several hundred of them, were reportedly the source of alpha-beta T cells about two months after transplant.

The chain recombines TRBV6-1 with TRBJ1-5; 8 bases line up with TRBD1. The starting material was PBMCs, obtained before TCRalphabeta/CD19-depleted stem cell transplant. This sequence originates from a child under two years old with acute myeloid leukemia, due to receive a stem cell transplant. The CDR3 region is CASSPTGGVRQPQHF. The CDR3 DNA reads as TGTGCCAGCAGCCCAACAGGGGGGGTCCGGCAGCCCCAGCATTTT.